The 25 T cell receptor beta chains presented below share a single source sample, sequenced in a study of cytomegalovirus exposure and HLA in healthy donors. Primers: 60 Vbeta forward and 13 Jbeta reverse. Using immunoSEQ multiplex PCR, the repertoire was profiled, and TCRdb retains in-frame clones only, with some absent. The table includes some 210,000 clones, around 83% detected once. What was sequenced was PBMCs. The receptors were gathered from a woman aged 45-65 years in good health and CMV-seropositive.

This chain joins TRBV7-9 and TRBJ1-5; the D is unclear. Deletions cut 2 bases from V and 5 bases from J, with 7 bases between. The germline gives CDR1 SEHNR, CDR2 FQNEAQ (reference sequence). This CDR3 is 13 amino acids long. This CDR3 is CASSLNADQPQHF. Written as DNA, the CDR3 is TGTGCCAGCAGCTTAAACGCGGATCAGCCCCAGCATTTT.

This clone is a singleton in its sample. The genes are TRBV18 and TRBJ1-5; TRBD1 aligns across 12 bases. In germline, CDR1 is KGHSH, CDR2 LQKENI. CDR3 size: 18 residues. The V segment lost 1 base and the J segment 8 bases; nucleotides outside the gene matches: 12. The CDR3 DNA reads TGTGCCAGCTCACCACGCCCTGGGACAGGGGGCGGATTGAAGCCCCAGCATTTT. Its translation is CASSPRPGTGGGLKPQHF.

J is TRBJ2-2 and V is TRBV19, with TRBD1 identical over 9 bases. Per the germline V gene, CDR1 is LNHDA and CDR2 is SQIVND (reference sequence). The CDR3 extends over 16 amino acids. Trimming took 5 bases from V and 4 from J; bases not matched to a gene: 8. The CDR3 sequence: CASSSGQGYTTGELFF. CDR3 nucleotides: TGTGCCAGTAGTTCGGGACAGGGCTATACCACCGGGGAGCTGTTTTTT. Combining the CDR3 with reference TRBV19 and TRBJ2-2 gives the whole variable domain DGGITQSPKYLFRKEGQNVTLSCEQNLNHDAMYWYRQDPGQGLRLIYYSQIVNDFQKGDIAEGYSVSREKKESFPLTVTSAQKNPTAFYLCASSSGQGYTTGELFFGEGSRLTVL.

The chain couples TRBV5-6 to TRBJ1-5; 7 bases are a match to TRBD1. The CDR3 runs to 14 residues. Germline V gives CDR1 SGHDT, CDR2 YYEEEE. V dropped 4 bases and J dropped 6; count of bases not matched to a gene: 7. CDR3 DNA: TGTGCCAGCAGCCCGGGAGGGGGCGTTCAGCCCCAGCATTTT. Translation gives CASSPGGGVQPQHF.

The chain combines TRBV5-1 with TRBJ1-5, with 9 bases identical to TRBD1. This CDR3 comprises 15 residues. Germline trimming cut 4 bases from V and 1 base from J; bases unmatched to any gene: 3. The germline CDR1 and CDR2 sequences are SGHRS and YFSETQ. CDR3 in amino acids: CASSRTGASNQPQHF. DNA of the CDR3: TGCGCCAGCAGCCGGACAGGGGCGAGCAATCAGCCCCAGCATTTT. The full variable domain, rest sourced from reference TRBV5-1 and TRBJ1-5, is KAGVTQTPRYLIKTRGQQVTLSCSPISGHRSVSWYQQTPGQGLQFLFEYFSETQRNKGNFPGRFSGRQFSNSRSEMNVSTLELGDSALYLCASSRTGASNQPQHFGDGTRLSIL.

The V call is TRBV30, the J call TRBJ1-1; tentatively, D is TRBD1 (6 bases). Germline assignment: CDR1 GTSNPN and CDR2 SVGIG (reference sequence). Trimming shortened V by 0 bases and J by 10 bases, and 12 bases separated the two germline ends. The CDR3 has 12 residues. For the CDR3, the DNA is TGTGCCTGGAGTGTTACCGCAGGGGTAGCTTTCTTT. It codes for CAWSVTAGVAFF.

The chain links TRBV28 to TRBJ2-7; D might be TRBD2 (6 bases). V was pared by 5 bases and J by 5 bases, with 16 bases between. CDR3 length equals 14 residues. The V gene's germline CDR1 is MDHEN and CDR2 SYDVKM. The CDR3 loop is CASSGAWRVDEQYF. CDR3 bases: TGTGCCAGCAGTGGGGCGTGGAGGGTGGACGAGCAGTACTTC.

The CDR3 bases are TGTGCCAGCAGGAACAGGGGCACAGATACGCAGTATTTT. Translated, it gives CASRNRGTDTQYF. The chain employs TRBV6-5 and TRBJ2-3; TRBD1 is a possible D gene (6 bases). The CDR3 is 13 amino acids. V was clipped by 6 bases and J by 1 base, with 8 bases between them. The germline V gene encodes CDR1 MNHEY and CDR2 SVGAGI.

The chain has TRBV5-1 and TRBJ1-1; D ambiguous. The CDR3 spans 14 residues. Germline CDR1 reads SGHRS; CDR2 reads YFSETQ. Trimming removed 0 bases from V and 5 bases from J, with 11 bases in between. The CDR3: CASSLDTWRTEAFF. DNA for the CDR3: TGCGCCAGCAGCTTGGACACTTGGCGGACTGAAGCTTTCTTT.

This chain joins TRBV21-1 and TRBJ2-7; TRBD2 reflects the table's D call only, with no check against the DNA. TRBV21-1 corresponds to a pseudogene. The CDR3 is made up of 14 amino acids. The CDR3, as DNA: TGTGCCACCATACGCCGAGCGCTCCGCTGGGAGCAGTACTTC. Its translation is CATIRRALRWEQYF.

This rearrangement joins TRBV4-1 to TRBJ2-1, with a weak D call TRBD1 (6 bases). Trimming removed 4 bases at V and 5 bases at J, with 12 bases between. The germline V gene encodes CDR1 MGHRA and CDR2 YSYEKL. The length of the CDR3 is 14 residues. The CDR3 sequence is CASSLLGANNEQFF. The CDR3 DNA is TGCGCCAGCAGCCTCCTGGGGGCCAACAATGAGCAGTTCTTC.

The chain joins TRBV4-3 to TRBJ1-1; perhaps TRBD1 as D (5 bases). The CDR3 contains 15 residues. From germline, CDR1 is LGHNA and CDR2 YSLEER. V shed 1 base and J shed 4 bases, with 13 bases lying between them. The chain's CDR3 is CASSQVSGRGTEAFF. CDR3 DNA sequence: TGCGCCAGCAGCCAAGTCTCAGGGAGGGGCACTGAAGCTTTCTTT.

The rearrangement links TRBV25-1 to TRBJ2-3; the match to TRBD2 covers 12 bases. There are 17 residues in the CDR3. V was clipped by 6 bases and J by 0 bases; unmatched bases: 7. The germline V gene has CDR1 MGHDK and CDR2 SYGVNS. CDR3 sequence (DNA): TGTGCCAGCAGCGAAACTAGCGGGGGGTTAAGCACAGATACGCAGTATTTT. Residues: CASSETSGGLSTDTQYF.

The genes are TRBV28 and TRBJ2-7; 7 bases map to TRBD2. This CDR3 has 12 residues. The V gene end was trimmed by 7 bases and the J gene end by 5 bases; junction bases not matched to a gene: 5. Germline V lookup: CDR1 MDHEN, CDR2 SYDVKM. The CDR3 DNA sequence: TGTGCCAGCACCTCCGGGGGGAACGAGCAGTACTTC. Encoded protein: CASTSGGNEQYF.

This sequence joins TRBV6-4 and TRBJ1-1, with D tentatively TRBD1 (6 bases). Trimming stripped 6 bases from V and 0 bases from J, with 20 bases between. This CDR3 is built from 17 residues. Germline CDR1 reads MRHNA; CDR2 reads SNTAGT. CDR3 nucleotides: TGTGCCAGCAGCCTAGGGGGAGGGGAAATCTTGAACACTGAAGCTTTCTTT. This codes for CASSLGGGEILNTEAFF.

In DNA form, the CDR3 reads TGTGCCAGCAGCTTGGCAGGACAGGGGTACTATGGCTACACCTTC. It is translated as CASSLAGQGYYGYTF. The rearrangement joins TRBV7-9 to TRBJ1-2; 9 nucleotides match TRBD1. V shed 3 bases and J 3 bases; nucleotides not matched to a gene: 5. Per the germline V gene, CDR1 is SEHNR and CDR2 is FQNEAQ (reference sequence). This CDR3 contains 15 residues.

This clone was recorded only once. The V gene is TRBV28, the J gene TRBJ2-7; D is uncertain. This CDR3 contains 13 residues. The germline gives CDR1 MDHEN, CDR2 SYDVKM. With 5 bases removed from V and 3 bases from J, the gap between germline ends came to 11 bases. This CDR3 is CASSPQRHYEQYF. The CDR3 DNA reads TGTGCCAGCAGTCCTCAAAGACACTACGAGCAGTACTTC.

This clone has more than one count but fewer than ten. This chain joins TRBV10-1 and TRBJ2-6, with 8 bases fitting TRBD1. The V gene end was trimmed by 6 bases and the J gene end by 4 bases; junction bases not matched to a gene: 5. Germline V gene lookup returns CDR1 WNHNN and CDR2 SYGVQD (reference sequence). The CDR3 runs to 15 residues. The CDR3 nucleotides are TGCGCCAGCAGCGCGACAGGGGAAGGGGCCAACGTCCTGACTTTC. It specifies CASSATGEGANVLTF.

The chain is built from TRBV28 and TRBJ1-1, with no clear D. Germline V gene lookup returns CDR1 MDHEN and CDR2 SYDVKM. This CDR3 contains 13 residues. Trimming took 3 bases from V and 1 from J, leaving 6 bases between them. The CDR3 is CASSFRRNTEAFF. The CDR3 coding sequence is TGTGCCAGCAGTTTCCGCAGGAACACTGAAGCTTTCTTT.

The chain carries TRBV7-2 and TRBJ2-7, with 7 bases that match TRBD1. The V gene's germline CDR1 is SGHTA and CDR2 FQGNSA. With 2 bases clipped from V and 3 bases from J, the junction kept 13 bases outside the gene matches. The CDR3 has 17 residues. In nucleotides, the CDR3 is TGTGCCAGCAGCTTACAACACGTCCGGGACAGCTTCTACGAGCAGTACTTC. Its translation: CASSLQHVRDSFYEQYF.

V and J are TRBV28 and TRBJ1-2, with D maybe TRBD1 (5 bases). V lost 3 bases to trimming and J lost 4 bases, with 12 bases between them. CDR1 is MDHEN, CDR2 SYDVKM, per germline. The CDR3 extends over 14 amino acids. This chain's CDR3 is CASSFLRGTYGYTF. The CDR3 region has the DNA TGTGCCAGCAGTTTCCTCCGGGGGACCTATGGCTACACCTTC.

This rearrangement joins TRBV7-7 to TRBJ2-5, with 11 bases that match TRBD2. With V trimmed by 5 bases and J by 4 bases, 9 bases remained unmatched. The germline V gene has CDR1 SSHAT and CDR2 FNYEAQ (reference sequence). This CDR3 contains 16 residues. CDR3 in DNA: TGTGCCAGCAGCCCTCGGGATAGCGGGGGGGCAGAGACCCAGTACTTC. Amino acid sequence: CASSPRDSGGAETQYF.

The V call is TRBV30, the J call TRBJ2-1, with TRBD2 matching over 9 bases. This CDR3 contains 17 residues. CDR1 is GTSNPN and CDR2 is SVGIG in the germline V gene (reference sequence). J was trimmed by 8 bases and V by 0 bases; bases with no gene match: 14. The CDR3 nucleotides are TGTGCCTGGAGTGTAGGGGAAACGGGCGGGGGGGAGGATGAGCAGTTCTTC. Translation gives CAWSVGETGGGEDEQFF. The variable domain in full, with the rest retrieved from reference TRBV30 and TRBJ2-1, is SQTIHQWPATLVQPVGSPLSLECTVEGTSNPNLYWYRQAAGRGLQLLFYSVGIGQISSEVPQNLSASRPQDRQFILSSKKLLLSDSGFYLCAWSVGETGGGEDEQFFGPGTRLTVL.

This chain joins TRBV7-9 and TRBJ2-3; D perhaps matches TRBD1 (5 bases). This CDR3 has 13 amino acids. Trimming took 5 bases from V and 9 from J, leaving 15 bases between them. Germline V lookup: CDR1 SEHNR, CDR2 FQNEAQ (reference sequence). This chain's CDR3 is CASSLEIGETQYF. CDR3 nucleotides: TGTGCCAGCAGCCTCGAAATAGGGGAAACGCAGTATTTT.

The sample holds a few counts of this clone. The chain joins TRBV6-1 to TRBJ1-5; 10 nucleotides align to TRBD1. CDR3 size: 15 residues. After removal of 5 bases from V and 4 bases from J, the junction contained 5 bases not matched to a gene. Germline V gene data show CDR1 as MNHNS and CDR2 as SASEGT. The CDR3 sequence: CASSSDRGYNQPQHF. The CDR3 DNA reads TGTGCCAGCAGTTCGGACAGGGGGTATAATCAGCCCCAGCATTTT.